The 6 T cell receptor beta chains reported below all come from one sample, sequenced in a study of T cell responses to AZD1222 COVID-19 vaccine. Some clones are missing from TCRdb's copy, which holds only in-frame ones; the method was immunoSEQ multiplex PCR. The table records some 150,000 clones, about 86% of them present only once. Sample: peripheral blood, taken on day 0 of AZD1222 vaccination. The receptors shown here come from an adult in good health.

Written as DNA, the CDR3 is TGTGCCAGCAGCCGTGCCCTGAACACTGAAGCTTTCTTT. Its protein product is CASSRALNTEAFF. This chain joins TRBV14 and TRBJ1-1; D is undetermined. This CDR3 is built from 13 residues. Germline V gives CDR1 SGHDN, CDR2 FVKESK. Trimming removed 4 bases at V and 0 bases at J, with 6 bases between.

This clone appeared a single time. The rearrangement links TRBV12-3 or TRBV12-4 to TRBJ1-1, with unresolved D. With 7 bases removed from V and 2 bases from J, the gap between germline ends came to 11 bases. The CDR3 totals 13 residues. This chain's CDR3 is CASTPDLNTEAFF. CDR3 DNA: TGTGCCAGCACCCCTGACCTTAACACTGAAGCTTTCTTT.

The rearrangement uses TRBV21-1 and TRBJ2-5; no check of the table's D call, TRBD2, against the DNA was made. TRBV21-1 is marked as a pseudogene. The CDR3 spans 16 residues. The CDR3 spells CASSKERLAGVETQYF. CDR3 in DNA: TGTGCCAGCAGCAAAGAGCGACTAGCGGGAGTCGAGACCCAGTACTTC.

The chain carries TRBV4-3 and TRBJ2-3, with TRBD2 matching 9 bases. Losses at the gene ends were 0 bases for V and 4 bases for J; bases not matched to a gene: 8. The CDR3 has 17 residues. Germline CDR1 LGHNA, CDR2 YSLEER. The CDR3 region has the DNA TGCGCCAGCAGCCAAGAAATCGCGGGAGGGCACCCAGATACGCAGTATTTT. Translated, it gives CASSQEIAGGHPDTQYF.

The CDR3 DNA reads as TGTGCCAGCCGCTCCGACAGGAGTTCCTACAATGAGCAGTTCTTC. It translates to CASRSDRSSYNEQFF. The chain employs TRBV19 and TRBJ2-1, with D perhaps matching TRBD1 (6 bases). CDR1 and CDR2 from the germline V gene are LNHDA and SQIVND (reference sequence). Trimming left V 9 bases short and J 1 base short, with 16 bases between. This CDR3 spans 15 amino acids.

The rearrangement joins TRBV6-5 to TRBJ2-2, with D tentatively TRBD1 or TRBD2 (5 bases each). Germline assignment: CDR1 MNHEY and CDR2 SVGAGI. V was cut by 5 bases and J by 2 bases, with 12 bases left in between. This CDR3 is built from 15 residues. For the CDR3, the DNA is TGTGCCAGCAGTACTCGGGACCTCAACACCGGGGAGCTGTTTTTT. Amino acid sequence: CASSTRDLNTGELFF.